This T cell receptor (beta chain) was identified during a study of graft-versus-host responses after intestinal transplantation. The overall study: The recipients all started with anti-thymocyte globulin induction and then took tacrolimus and steroids for two to four years.

General study results and limits: Early HvG declines after transplant were associated with peak circulating GvH clone levels. GvH clones appeared in recipient marrow, some first in ileum or blood.

Between the trimmed V and J ends, which lost 5 bases and 2 bases, there was a span of 16 bases. From germline, CDR1 is SGHVS and CDR2 FNYEAQ. CDR3 length: 15 residues. Sequencing used immunoSEQ multiplex PCR; TCRdb keeps in-frame clones, though not all of them. Found here are over 85,000 clones, over 85% of them singletons; the top ten hold 0.49%. Notes on this clone: What it recognizes is unknown.

J is TRBJ2-7 and V is TRBV7-6; D is perhaps TRBD2 (5 bases). The source is a human donor who received an intestinal transplant. The input for sequencing was unstimulated CD8+ T cells sorted from spleen or lymph node cells, taken before intestinal transplant. CDR3 coding DNA: TGTGCCAGCAGCAAAGAGGGCGGGTCCGCCTACGAGCAGTACTTC. Its translation: CASSKEGGSAYEQYF. The entire variable domain, with the rest obtained from reference TRBV7-6 and TRBJ2-7, is as follows: GAGVSQSPRYKVTKRGQDVALRCDPISGHVSLYWYRQALGQGPEFLTYFNYEAQQDKSGLPNDRFSAERPEGSISTLTIQRTEQRDSAMYRCASSKEGGSAYEQYFGPGTRLTVT.